These 24 T cell receptor beta chains were sequenced from one sample in a study of cytomegalovirus exposure and HLA in healthy donors. Vbeta (60) and Jbeta (13) primers were used in the PCR. Clones were sequenced by immunoSEQ multiplex PCR, and TCRdb holds only the in-frame ones, with some missing. The table records over 65,000 clones, about 76% of them present only once. The sample comprised PBMCs. These receptors were collected from a woman aged 40 to 50 in good health and CMV-seropositive.

The chain couples TRBV19 to TRBJ2-3; D not resolved. From germline, CDR1 is LNHDA and CDR2 SQIVND (reference sequence). Between the trimmed V and J ends, which lost 10 bases and 6 bases, there was a span of 11 bases. The CDR3 is made up of 11 amino acids. CDR3 residues: CATARLDTQYF. As DNA, the CDR3 is TGTGCCACAGCACGACTCGATACGCAGTATTTT.

The chain has TRBV10-1 and TRBJ2-1; D perhaps matches TRBD2 (5 bases). V lost 4 bases and J lost 0, with 13 bases in between. CDR3 length equals 16 residues. Germline values: CDR1 WNHNN, CDR2 SYGVQD (reference sequence). The CDR3 coding sequence is TGCGCCAGCAGTGGAGGGCAGATCAACTCCTACAATGAGCAGTTCTTC. This translates into CASSGGQINSYNEQFF.

This clone was seen only a few times. This sequence joins TRBV5-4 and TRBJ2-7, with 9 bases fitting TRBD1. The length of the CDR3 is 14 residues. Trimming took 4 bases from V and 6 from J; bases not matched to a gene: 8. Germline CDR1 is SGHNT and CDR2 is YYREEE (reference sequence). CDR3 amino acids: CASSLRDRASEQYF. CDR3 DNA sequence: TGTGCCAGCAGCCTCCGGGACAGGGCGTCCGAGCAGTACTTC.

CDR3 DNA sequence: TGTGCCAGAAGCTTGGCCCGCCTAGCGGGAGGGGGGCAAGAGACCCAGTACTTC. The encoded protein is CARSLARLAGGGQETQYF. The rearrangement joins TRBV5-3 to TRBJ2-5, with 12 bases lining up with TRBD2. TRBV5-3 is an ORF, and what it does is uncertain. V was pared by 0 bases and J by 2 bases, with 8 bases of the junction left unmatched. This CDR3 is built from 18 residues.

Only a few counts were recorded for this clone. The chain links TRBV11-2 to TRBJ1-1; 9 bases match TRBD1. This CDR3 spans 16 amino acids. Per germline, CDR1 SGHAT and CDR2 FQNNGV. V shed 3 bases, J shed 1 base, and the junction held 6 bases outside the gene matches. The CDR3 DNA reads TGTGCCAGCAGCTTGTACAGGGGGCGCGGGAACACTGAAGCTTTCTTT. Translated: CASSLYRGRGNTEAFF.

This clone was seen just once. The gene calls are TRBV5-1 and TRBJ2-7, with 12 positions matching TRBD2. The CDR3 runs 15 residues. The V gene end was trimmed by 0 bases and the J gene end by 3 bases; junction bases not matched to a gene: 1. CDR1 and CDR2 from the germline V gene are SGHRS and YFSETQ. Written as DNA, the CDR3 is TGCGCCAGCAGCTTGGGGACTAGCGGGATCTACGAGCAGTACTTC. Translating gives CASSLGTSGIYEQYF.

This chain joins TRBV6-9 and TRBJ1-4; no clear D gene. Trimming left V 11 bases short and J 11 bases short, with 18 bases between. The germline V gene encodes CDR1 MNHGY and CDR2 SVAAGI. The CDR3 has 12 residues. CDR3 residues: CAQTEEIQKLFF. CDR3 nucleotide sequence: TGTGCCCAAACGGAGGAAATTCAGAAACTGTTTTTT.

J is TRBJ1-1 and V is TRBV21-1; TRBD1 is taken as the D call from the table, unchecked against the DNA. TRBV21-1 corresponds to a pseudogene. The CDR3 is made up of 17 amino acids. The CDR3 loop is CASTLLGDSPSNTEAFF. The CDR3 region has the DNA TGTGCCAGCACCCTACTCGGGGACAGCCCATCGAACACTGAAGCTTTCTTT.

V gene TRBV30 combines with J gene TRBJ2-5; TRBD2 matches at 14 bases. CDR1 is GTSNPN and CDR2 is SVGIG in the germline V gene (reference sequence). J gave up 9 bases and V 2 bases, and 8 bases lay outside the gene matches. This CDR3 contains 15 residues. The CDR3: CAWSKGLAGGMAQYF. The DNA for the CDR3 is TGTGCCTGGAGTAAAGGACTAGCGGGGGGAATGGCCCAGTACTTC.

The chain is built from TRBV5-4 and TRBJ2-5; 8 bases line up with TRBD2. J was trimmed by 5 bases and V by 5 bases; bases with no gene match: 8. Germline CDR1 SGHNT, CDR2 YYREEE (reference sequence). This CDR3 spans 14 amino acids. The CDR3 is CASRDGGARETQYF. The CDR3 DNA is TGTGCCAGCAGGGACGGGGGGGCCCGGGAGACCCAGTACTTC. Variable domain in full (rest from reference TRBV5-4 and TRBJ2-5): ETGVTQSPTHLIKTRGQQVTLRCSSQSGHNTVSWYQQALGQGPQFIFQYYREEENGRGNFPPRFSGLQFPNYSSELNVNALELDDSALYLCASRDGGARETQYFGPGTRLLVL.

This chain links TRBV4-1 with TRBJ2-7; D unclear. The CDR3 runs to 15 residues. Germline V lookup: CDR1 MGHRA, CDR2 YSYEKL. V lost 1 base and J 0 bases, leaving 10 bases between the germline ends. CDR3 nucleotides: TGCGCCAGCAGCCAAGTCTATCAAGACTCCTACGAGCAGTACTTC. Translating gives CASSQVYQDSYEQYF.

CDR3 residues: CASSLGFDTQYF. The CDR3 DNA sequence: TGTGCCAGCAGTTTAGGCTTTGATACGCAGTATTTT. This rearrangement joins TRBV27 to TRBJ2-3; D unresolved. CDR3 length: 12 residues. The V gene's germline CDR1 is MNHEY and CDR2 SMNVEV (reference sequence). The V end was cut by 2 bases, the J end by 6 bases, with 6 bases between.

The chain links TRBV27 to TRBJ2-7, with D maybe TRBD2 (7 bases). Trimming pared 3 bases from V and 0 bases from J, leaving 9 bases between. CDR1 is MNHEY, CDR2 SMNVEV, per germline (reference sequence). This CDR3 has 14 amino acids. Here the CDR3 reads CASSLRGPSYEQYF. CDR3 sequence (DNA): TGTGCCAGCAGTTTGCGGGGGCCCTCCTACGAGCAGTACTTC.

J is TRBJ1-5 and V is TRBV11-1; 10 nucleotides align to TRBD1. The ends lost 3 bases at V and 4 bases at J; junction bases unmatched: 3. CDR3 length: 15 residues. Germline V gene sequence: CDR1 SGHAT, CDR2 FQDESV (reference sequence). CDR3 bases: TGTGCCAGCAGCTTCGGGACAGGGGATAATCAGCCCCAGCATTTT. It encodes CASSFGTGDNQPQHF.

The genes are TRBV6-1 and TRBJ1-2; possibly TRBD1 for D (6 bases). V lost 11 bases to trimming and J lost 1 base, with 14 bases between them. Germline CDR1 and CDR2: MNHNS and SASEGT. CDR3 length: 13 residues. The CDR3 DNA is TGTGCCGCTACCGGACAGTATAACTATGGCTACACCTTC. Translation gives CAATGQYNYGYTF.

The V gene is TRBV29-1, the J gene TRBJ2-1, with D tentatively TRBD2 (6 bases). Trimming cost V 2 bases and J 15 bases, with 14 bases left between them. The CDR3 runs to 11 residues. CDR1 and CDR2 from the germline V gene are SQVTM and ANQGSEA. As DNA, the CDR3 is TGCAGCGTTGAAACCCGGCCGGGAGCGTTCTTC. It translates to CSVETRPGAFF.

This chain uses TRBV7-9 with TRBJ2-3; D is possibly TRBD2 (5 bases). Germline V gene sequence: CDR1 SEHNR, CDR2 FQNEAQ (reference sequence). The ends were cut back, 8 bases at V and 6 bases at J, with 18 bases in the middle. This CDR3 contains 14 residues. The CDR3 region has the DNA TGTGCCAGCCATCGGCCTAGCAGAGCTGATACGCAGTATTTT. This translates into CASHRPSRADTQYF.

The chain is built from TRBV2 and TRBJ2-1, with 8 bases identical to TRBD1. Per germline, CDR1 SNHLY and CDR2 FYNNEI. After removal of 3 bases from V and 6 bases from J, the junction contained 13 bases not matched to a gene. CDR3 length: 17 amino acids. The CDR3: CASSDPGGKPSSNEQFF. DNA of the CDR3: TGTGCCAGCAGTGACCCAGGGGGCAAGCCCTCTTCCAATGAGCAGTTCTTC.

The J gene is TRBJ2-1, the V gene TRBV7-3; D remains ambiguous. The CDR3 runs 13 residues. Looked up from germline, CDR1 is SGHTA and CDR2 is FQGTGA. V was trimmed by 2 bases and J by 6 bases, leaving 8 bases between them. The CDR3 spells CASSLVRFNEQFF. CDR3 nucleotide sequence: TGTGCCAGCAGCTTAGTCAGGTTCAATGAGCAGTTCTTC.

The chain's CDR3 is CASSQVQTSGGAYEQYF. For the CDR3, the DNA is TGTGCCAGCAGCCAAGTCCAGACTAGCGGGGGGGCATACGAGCAGTACTTC. The chain uses TRBV4-2 and TRBJ2-7; TRBD2 agrees at 14 bases. Per the germline V gene, CDR1 is LGHNA and CDR2 is YNFKEQ. V lost 1 base and J lost 4; bases outside the gene matches: 6. The CDR3 sequence is 17 residues long.

The chain joins TRBV27 to TRBJ2-1; 8 positions match TRBD2. The trim removed 10 bases at V and 7 bases at J, leaving 12 bases unmatched. The germline CDR1 and CDR2 sequences are MNHEY and SMNVEV (reference sequence). The CDR3 totals 14 residues. DNA for the CDR3: TGTGCCACGCATCCGGGACTAGATCAGAATGAGCAGTTCTTC. It codes for CATHPGLDQNEQFF.

The chain carries TRBV29-1 and TRBJ2-5; D possibly corresponds to TRBD1 (5 bases). CDR1 SQVTM and CDR2 ANQGSEA come from the germline V gene. This CDR3 contains 13 residues. V dropped 2 bases and J dropped 1 base, with 8 bases sitting between them. The CDR3 bases are TGCAGCGTTGAACGACAGATCCAAGAGACCCAGTACTTC. As protein: CSVERQIQETQYF.

The chain recombines TRBV7-9 with TRBJ2-1; 14 bases align to TRBD2. Germline V gives CDR1 SEHNR, CDR2 FQNEAQ (reference sequence). The CDR3 totals 15 residues. V was clipped by 4 bases and J by 16 bases; unmatched bases: 12. The CDR3 nucleotides are TGTGCCAGCAGCTCTTCGACTAGCGGGGGGGCGAGAGGATTCTTC. Translating gives CASSSSTSGGARGFF. The complete variable domain, with remaining parts taken from reference TRBV7-9 and TRBJ2-1, reads DTGVSQNPRHKITKRGQNVTFRCDPISEHNRLYWYRQTLGQGPEFLTYFQNEAQLEKSRLLSDRFSAERPKGSFSTLEIQRTEQGDSAMYLCASSSSTSGGARGFFGPGTRLTVL.

V gene TRBV7-8 combines with J gene TRBJ1-2; 10 nucleotides line up with TRBD1. The CDR3 sequence is 16 residues long. Germline V lookup: CDR1 SGHVS, CDR2 FQNEAQ. The trim removed 5 bases at V and 2 bases at J, leaving 8 bases unmatched. The CDR3 nucleotides read TGTGCCAGCAGCCAAGACAGGGGGCGAAAAAACTATGGCTACACCTTC. Translation gives CASSQDRGRKNYGYTF.